Below are 26 T cell receptor beta chains sequenced from a single sample in a study of blood T cells in healthy people across ages. Alongside a J-beta primer mix, a sample-barcoded 5' primer served in a second PCR lasting roughly 6 to 11 cycles. MiXCR was run by TCRdb on the 5' RACE reads, yielding one entry per CDR3 protein. The sample has 1 million or so distinct CDR3 sequences, around 43% seen once. Sequenced: blood. All receptors derive from a woman aged 60-70 years in good health.

This clonotype was counted a few times. The chain links TRBV29-1 to TRBJ2-3; possible D gene TRBD2, 6 bases. CDR3 length equals 16 residues. V dropped 3 bases and J dropped 4 bases, with 20 bases sitting between them. Per the germline V gene, CDR1 is SQVTM and CDR2 is ANQGSEA. CDR3 in DNA: TGCAGCGTTGATTCCCAGCGGGCTAGAGGATCAGATACGCAGTATTTT. Its protein product is CSVDSQRARGSDTQYF.

This clonotype was seen only a few times. V usage is TRBV28 and J usage is TRBJ2-7, with 8 positions matching TRBD2. Germline CDR1 reads MDHEN; CDR2 reads SYDVKM. V shed 11 bases, J shed 2 bases, and the junction held 8 bases outside the gene matches. The CDR3 sequence is 13 residues long. The CDR3 nucleotides read TGTGCCGCCCGGGGGGGCTCCACCTACGAGCAGTACTTC. Protein: CAARGGSTYEQYF.

This clonotype has just one count. The J gene is TRBJ1-3, the V gene TRBV6-6, with unresolved D. CDR1 and CDR2 (germline): MNHNY, SVGAGI (reference sequence). V was trimmed by 0 bases and J by 2 bases, leaving 5 bases between them. The CDR3 is 14 amino acids. CDR3 in DNA: TGTGCCAGCAGTTACTCGACGGCTGGAAACACCATATATTTT. Translation: CASSYSTAGNTIYF.

This clonotype was observed many times. V usage is TRBV29-1 and J usage is TRBJ2-1; D gene uncertain. Looked up from germline, CDR1 is SQVTM and CDR2 is ANQGSEA. This CDR3 is built from 12 residues. The V gene lost 0 bases and the J gene lost 4 bases, with 4 bases spanning the gap. Here the CDR3 DNA reads TGCAGCGTTGAAGAAAGTTACAATGAGCAGTTCTTC. Residues: CSVEESYNEQFF.

Details on this clonotype: This may arise from a read error, as a much more abundant clone is one base away. This chain uses TRBV7-3 with TRBJ2-7; 7 nucleotides agree with TRBD1. CDR1 and CDR2 from the germline V gene are SGHTA and FQGTGA. The V and J ends lost 5 bases and 1 base, in that order; junction bases with no gene match: 11. The CDR3 is 16 residues long. DNA of the CDR3: TGTGCCAGCAGCCCCCGAGTGAGGGGGCCATCCTACGAGCAGTACTTC. Amino acids: CASSPRVRGPSYEQYF.

This chain uses TRBV29-1 with TRBJ2-4; D possibly corresponds to TRBD2 (6 bases). Germline-derived CDR1 and CDR2 are SQVTM and ANQGSEA. CDR3 size: 18 residues. V was trimmed by 7 bases and J by 1 base, leaving 26 bases between them. CDR3 protein: CSARNNQIAGGAKNIQYF. The CDR3 nucleotides are TGCAGCGCCCGGAACAACCAGATAGCCGGGGGTGCCAAAAACATTCAGTACTTC.

Only a few counts were recorded for this clonotype. V is TRBV27 and J is TRBJ2-5; the match to TRBD1 covers 7 bases. The CDR3 spans 13 residues. The V gene end was trimmed by 4 bases and the J gene end by 11 bases; junction bases not matched to a gene: 10. The germline V gene has CDR1 MNHEY and CDR2 SMNVEV (reference sequence). CDR3 nucleotide sequence: TGTGCCAGCAGTTCGACTACAGGGGTAGGGCAGTACTTC. Its protein is CASSSTTGVGQYF.

This clonotype was seen just once. This sequence joins TRBV4-1 and TRBJ1-1, with D perhaps TRBD1 (5 bases). The germline gives CDR1 MGHRA, CDR2 YSYEKL. This CDR3 contains 14 residues. The germline V and J ends were trimmed by 2 bases and 5 bases, with 12 bases remaining between them. CDR3 nucleotide sequence: TGCGCCAGCAGCCAACATATGGGGGGAACTGAAGCTTTCTTT. This codes for CASSQHMGGTEAFF.

CDR3 sequence reads: CASSPSQGRSAHEQYF. CDR3 in DNA: TGTGCCAGCTCACCGTCTCAGGGGAGGTCTGCCCACGAGCAGTACTTC. The chain uses TRBV18 and TRBJ2-7; either TRBD1 or TRBD2 may supply D (6 bases each). The CDR3 covers 16 residues. The V and J ends lost 3 bases and 5 bases respectively, with 20 bases between them. Looked up from germline, CDR1 is KGHSH and CDR2 is LQKENI.

This sequence joins TRBV12-3 or TRBV12-4 and TRBJ1-1, with TRBD1 matching 7 bases. This CDR3 has 16 residues. Losses at the gene ends were 2 bases for V and 4 bases for J; bases not matched to a gene: 10. The CDR3 DNA reads as TGTGCCAGCAGTTTAAAAGGGGGCGGGTTGGGCACTGAAGCTTTCTTT. Translated, it gives CASSLKGGGLGTEAFF.

The chain uses TRBV2 and TRBJ2-1; a possible D gene is TRBD2 (5 bases). Germline CDR1 is SNHLY and CDR2 is FYNNEI. With 7 bases removed from V and 8 bases from J, the gap between germline ends came to 24 bases. The CDR3 consists of 16 residues. The chain's CDR3 is CASTPTAAAKQDEQFF. In nucleotides, the CDR3 is TGTGCCAGCACCCCAACCGCAGCGGCCAAGCAGGATGAGCAGTTCTTC. The complete variable domain, with remaining parts taken from reference TRBV2 and TRBJ2-1, reads EPEVTQTPSHQVTQMGQEVILRCVPISNHLYFYWYRQILGQKVEFLVSFYNNEISEKSEIFDDQFSVERPDGSNFTLKIRSTKLEDSAMYFCASTPTAAAKQDEQFFGPGTRLTVL.

The chain is built from TRBV11-3 and TRBJ2-5; no reliable D call. The V and J ends lost 0 bases and 1 base respectively, with 6 bases between them. This CDR3 comprises 14 residues. The germline V gene has CDR1 SGHNT and CDR2 YENEEA. CDR3: CASSLEASQETQYF. Written as DNA, the CDR3 is TGTGCCAGCAGCTTAGAGGCCAGCCAAGAGACCCAGTACTTC. The full variable domain, completed using reference TRBV11-3 and TRBJ2-5, is EAGVVQSPRYKIIEKKQPVAFWCNPISGHNTLYWYLQNLGQGPELLIRYENEEAVDDSQLPKDRFSAERLKGVDSTLKIQPAELGDSAVYLCASSLEASQETQYFGPGTRLLVL.

V and J are TRBV7-3 and TRBJ2-3; 8 bases are shared with TRBD2. Germline loops: CDR1 SGHTA, CDR2 FQGTGA. This CDR3 comprises 17 residues. Trimming took 2 bases from V and 5 from J; bases not matched to a gene: 12. This CDR3 reads CASSLGALAGGGDTQYF. As DNA, the CDR3 is TGTGCCAGCAGCTTAGGGGCCTTGGCGGGAGGAGGAGATACGCAGTATTTT.

Only a few counts were recorded for this clonotype. The chain recombines TRBV5-5 with TRBJ1-5, with D possibly TRBD1 on 6 matching bases. Germline values: CDR1 SGHKS, CDR2 YYEKEE (reference sequence). Trimming cost V 4 bases and J 4 bases, with 9 bases left between them. This CDR3 contains 13 residues. DNA for the CDR3: TGTGCCAGCAGCCAAGGACAGAATCAGCCCCAGCATTTT. This codes for CASSQGQNQPQHF.

The chain combines TRBV12-3 or TRBV12-4 with TRBJ1-6; D gene ambiguous. V shed 5 bases and J shed 8 bases, with 19 bases lying between them. The CDR3 consists of 16 residues. Here the CDR3 DNA reads TGTGCCAGCAGTAACGAGCGGCCAGGTGGGGATTCACCCCTCCACTTT. Translated, it gives CASSNERPGGDSPLHF.

This clonotype was seen a few times. The rearrangement joins TRBV6-2 or TRBV6-3 to TRBJ1-2; no reliable D call. With 0 bases removed from V and 1 base from J, the gap between germline ends came to 6 bases. There are 14 residues in the CDR3. Per germline, CDR1 MNHEY and CDR2 SVGEGT. DNA of the CDR3: TGTGCCAGCAGTTACTCCCCAGTTAACTATGGCTACACCTTC. Translated: CASSYSPVNYGYTF.

The rearrangement joins TRBV29-1 to TRBJ2-1; D gene ambiguous. Germline values: CDR1 SQVTM, CDR2 ANQGSEA. Trimming left V 3 bases short and J 9 bases short, with 15 bases between. CDR3 length: 13 amino acids. CDR3 nucleotide sequence: TGCAGCGTTGACCATGGTAGGGTAGGTGAGCAGTTCTTC. Protein sequence: CSVDHGRVGEQFF.

The chain carries TRBV2 and TRBJ2-5; D may match TRBD1 or TRBD2 (5 bases each). Gene TRBJ2-7 matches the end of the DNA better, so the J call may be wrong. The CDR3 totals 15 residues. Germline V lookup: CDR1 SNHLY, CDR2 FYNNEI. The CDR3 region has the DNA TGTGCCAGCAGTAGCCCGAGGGGACGGAGGCACGAGCAGTACTTC. Translating it yields CASSSPRGRRHEQYF.

The chain employs TRBV7-7 and TRBJ2-2, with D perhaps assigned TRBD1 or TRBD2 (7 bases each). There are 17 residues in the CDR3. The germline V gene has CDR1 SSHAT and CDR2 FNYEAQ (reference sequence). The V gene lost 5 bases and the J gene lost 4 bases, with 20 bases spanning the gap. CDR3 bases: TGTGCCAGCAGCCCTACTTCCTTCAGGGGGGGCACCGGGGAGCTGTTTTTT. Translation gives CASSPTSFRGGTGELFF.

The genes are TRBV4-1 and TRBJ2-1; 9 bases agree with TRBD1. The CDR3 consists of 16 residues. The germline gives CDR1 MGHRA, CDR2 YSYEKL. V dropped 1 base and J dropped 10; count of bases not matched to a gene: 11. The CDR3 is CASSQVPGQGAYEQFF. CDR3 DNA: TGCGCCAGCAGCCAAGTCCCGGGACAGGGTGCCTACGAGCAGTTCTTC.

A few counts support this clonotype. The chain is built from TRBV7-9 and TRBJ1-2, with D tentatively TRBD1 (5 bases). The CDR3 sequence is 17 residues long. CDR1 and CDR2 from the germline V gene are SEHNR and FQNEAQ (reference sequence). Trimming shortened V by 5 bases and J by 5 bases, and 24 bases separated the two germline ends. This CDR3 reads CASSQVPRDSFKYGYTF. CDR3 sequence (DNA): TGTGCCAGCAGCCAGGTCCCCCGGGACTCGTTCAAGTATGGCTACACCTTC.

This clonotype was seen more than once but under ten times. The chain uses TRBV3-1 and TRBJ1-5; 7 positions match TRBD1. From germline, CDR1 is LGHDT and CDR2 YNNKEL (reference sequence). Losses at the gene ends were 2 bases for V and 10 bases for J; bases not matched to a gene: 5. This CDR3 comprises 13 residues. This chain's CDR3 is CASSQQGDGPQHF. CDR3 bases: TGTGCCAGCAGCCAACAGGGGGATGGTCCCCAGCATTTT.

This clonotype was observed a handful of times. The V and J genes are TRBV4-2 and TRBJ2-5, with 10 bases fitting TRBD2. CDR1 is LGHNA and CDR2 is YNFKEQ in the germline V gene. J lost 2 bases, V lost 0 bases, and 9 bases had no gene match. This CDR3 comprises 18 residues. This chain's CDR3 is CASSQDATGTSDQETQYF. The CDR3 DNA sequence: TGTGCCAGCAGCCAAGACGCGACCGGGACTAGCGATCAAGAGACCCAGTACTTC.

This clonotype was seen a handful of times. The J gene is TRBJ2-3, the V gene TRBV20-1; 8 nucleotides match TRBD1. The CDR3 is 15 amino acids. The germline V gene encodes CDR1 DFQATT and CDR2 SNEGSKA (reference sequence). J lost 3 bases, V lost 5 bases, and 10 bases had no gene match. The CDR3 is CSAPPGQGTTDTQYF. As DNA, the CDR3 is TGCAGTGCTCCCCCAGGACAGGGAACAACAGATACGCAGTATTTT.

This clonotype appeared a few times. The CDR3 here is CASSSKPYEQYF. In DNA form, the CDR3 reads TGTGCCAGCAGCTCTAAACCCTACGAGCAGTACTTC. This chain uses TRBV7-6 with TRBJ2-7; D is unclear. V lost 4 bases and J 2 bases, leaving 6 bases between the germline ends. There are 12 residues in the CDR3. Germline V gives CDR1 SGHVS, CDR2 FNYEAQ.

Remarks on this clonotype: This may come from a read error, since a much larger clone is one base off. The V and J genes are TRBV20-1 and TRBJ2-5, with 9 bases that match TRBD2. From germline, CDR1 is DFQATT and CDR2 SNEGSKA (reference sequence). The CDR3 totals 17 residues. Here the CDR3 reads CSAGDSGPVGLAETQYF. The CDR3 DNA sequence: TGCAGTGCTGGAGATAGCGGACCGGTCGGACTAGCGGAGACCCAGTACTTC.